Presented here are 28 T cell receptor beta chains from one specimen sequenced in a study of T cells in Graves' hyperthyroidism and ophthalmopathy. Amplification of TCR beta CDR3 regions was performed using RNA transcripts as template. A set of HTBI primers served as the primers for a first-round RT-PCR of the TCR CDR3. TCRdb reprocessed the multiplex PCR reads with MiXCR, giving one entry per CDR3 protein. The table lists around 600,000 distinct CDR3 sequences, nearly 45% of them singletons. Source material: peripheral blood or thyroid tissue (not recorded which). These receptors all stem from an adult man with Graves' disease, either hyperthyroidism or ophthalmopathy (not recorded which).

For this clonotype: A read error may explain this, as a much larger clone is one base away. This chain uses TRBV7-2 with TRBJ1-2; D gene unclear. V was trimmed by 4 bases and J by 3 bases, leaving 12 bases between them. Looked up from germline, CDR1 is SGHTA and CDR2 is FQGNSA. The CDR3 is 14 amino acids. The CDR3 nucleotides read TGTGCCAGCAGCTCCGTGATGGGCCACTATGGCTACACCTTC. Residues: CASSSVMGHYGYTF.

The J gene is TRBJ1-5, the V gene TRBV5-4, with TRBD1 matching 9 bases. V gave up 0 bases and J gave up 1 base; unmatched junction bases: 5. CDR1 SGHNT and CDR2 YYREEE come from the germline V gene (reference sequence). The CDR3 totals 17 residues. The CDR3 here is CASSLAPTGGSNQPQHF. The CDR3 DNA reads as TGTGCCAGCAGCTTGGCCCCAACAGGGGGCAGCAATCAGCCCCAGCATTTT.

This clonotype was counted many times. This chain links TRBV15 with TRBJ1-2; 7 bases match TRBD1. The CDR3 has 15 residues. With 3 bases clipped from V and 4 bases from J, the junction kept 8 bases outside the gene matches. Germline V gene sequence: CDR1 LNHNV, CDR2 YYDKDF (reference sequence). The CDR3 protein is CATSSYKTGVYGYTF. CDR3 DNA: TGTGCCACCAGCAGCTACAAAACAGGGGTCTATGGCTACACCTTC.

The V gene is TRBV20-1, the J gene TRBJ2-7; 8 bases match TRBD2. Trimming removed 3 bases from V and 6 bases from J; junction bases left unmatched: 7. This CDR3 comprises 13 residues. The germline gives CDR1 DFQATT, CDR2 SNEGSKA (reference sequence). The CDR3 region is CSASGREAGEQYF. The CDR3 DNA follows: TGCAGTGCTAGCGGGAGGGAGGCGGGCGAGCAGTACTTC.

This clonotype was observed at least ten times. V gene TRBV7-9 combines with J gene TRBJ1-6; 8 bases are a match to TRBD1. V was clipped by 7 bases and J by 4 bases; unmatched bases: 6. Germline CDR1 is SEHNR and CDR2 is FQNEAQ (reference sequence). This CDR3 region has 15 residues. The CDR3 nucleotides are TGTGCCAGCACCGCGACAGGGGCTTATAATTCACCCCTCCACTTT. This gives the protein CASTATGAYNSPLHF.

This clonotype showed up just once. Mismatch with germline at one junction end may stem from a read error. This sequence joins TRBV11-2 and TRBJ2-5; D unclear. Germline V lookup: CDR1 SGHAT, CDR2 FQNNGV. The CDR3 extends over 12 amino acids. DNA for the CDR3: TGTGCCAGCAGCATATTCGCAAAGACTCAGTACTTC. Its protein is CASSIFAKTQYF.

The chain employs TRBV7-2 and TRBJ2-7; tentatively, D is TRBD1 (5 bases). The CDR3 runs 15 residues. Germline V gene lookup returns CDR1 SGHTA and CDR2 FQGNSA. Trimming removed 0 bases at V and 0 bases at J, with 9 bases between. CDR3 in amino acids: CASSLAGPFSYEQYF. The CDR3 DNA sequence: TGTGCCAGCAGCTTAGCGGGGCCCTTCTCCTACGAGCAGTACTTC.

The chain recombines TRBV5-1 with TRBJ2-2; D is perhaps TRBD2 (5 bases). The V gene's germline CDR1 is SGHRS and CDR2 YFSETQ. The CDR3 is 13 amino acids. V dropped 0 bases and J dropped 13 bases, with 13 bases sitting between them. The CDR3 DNA is TGCGCCAGCAGCTTGGATGGCGGGTCGGGGCTGTTTTTT. This gives the protein CASSLDGGSGLFF.

This clonotype appeared many times. The chain employs TRBV7-9 and TRBJ1-2, with D hard to call. The V gene's germline CDR1 is SEHNR and CDR2 FQNEAQ (reference sequence). Trimming pared 6 bases from V and 1 base from J, leaving 15 bases between. This CDR3 is 15 amino acids long. CDR3 sequence: CASRRSTSVNYGYTF. CDR3 coding DNA: TGTGCCAGCAGACGAAGCACCAGCGTTAACTATGGCTACACCTTC.

In this sample, this clonotype turned up a few times. The chain combines TRBV9 with TRBJ1-4, with D possibly matching TRBD1 (6 bases). CDR1 and CDR2 from the germline V gene are SGDLS and YYNGEE. The CDR3 runs 15 residues. V dropped 0 bases and J dropped 7 bases, with 13 bases sitting between them. Written as DNA, the CDR3 is TGTGCCAGCAGCGTAGGAGGGGGAAGGGGTGAAAAACTGTTTTTT. It yields the protein CASSVGGGRGEKLFF.

This chain uses TRBV5-1 with TRBJ1-4, with 7 bases lining up with TRBD1. Germline CDR1 SGHRS, CDR2 YFSETQ. The length of the CDR3 is 15 residues. V was clipped by 7 bases and J by 7 bases; unmatched bases: 13. CDR3 DNA: TGCGCCAGCCAATTGGCTACAGGGGTTGGTGAAAAACTGTTTTTT. As protein: CASQLATGVGEKLFF.

This clonotype was seen ten or more times. The chain is built from TRBV29-1 and TRBJ1-1; D might be TRBD1 (5 bases). Per the germline V gene, CDR1 is SQVTM and CDR2 is ANQGSEA. V was clipped by 7 bases and J by 2 bases, with 8 bases between them. The CDR3 consists of 11 residues. The CDR3 DNA follows: TGCAGCGCCGACAGTAACACTGAAGCTTTCTTT. Its protein product is CSADSNTEAFF.

The CDR3 nucleotides are TGTGCCAGCAGTCCGACGGGACAGGGGTCTGAAGCTTTCTTT. Translated, it gives CASSPTGQGSEAFF. V gene TRBV9 combines with J gene TRBJ1-1; 10 nucleotides align to TRBD1. This CDR3 has 14 amino acids. Germline V gene data show CDR1 as SGDLS and CDR2 as YYNGEE. J gave up 6 bases and V 5 bases, and 7 bases lay outside the gene matches.

In its sample, this clonotype was seen a few times. This chain joins TRBV25-1 and TRBJ1-3; 8 nucleotides agree with TRBD1. V gave up 8 bases and J gave up 2 bases; unmatched junction bases: 5. CDR1 and CDR2 (germline): MGHDK, SYGVNS. The CDR3 totals 14 residues. The CDR3 loop is CASVATGAGNTIYF. CDR3 nucleotides: TGTGCCAGCGTAGCGACAGGGGCTGGAAACACCATATATTTT.

CDR3 residues: CSVEANDRGREQYF. The CDR3 region has the DNA TGCAGCGTTGAAGCTAACGACAGGGGGCGCGAGCAGTACTTC. This chain uses TRBV29-1 with TRBJ2-7; the match to TRBD1 covers 10 bases. Germline CDR1 SQVTM, CDR2 ANQGSEA. There are 14 residues in the CDR3. V trimming: 1 base; J trimming: 6 bases; junction bases outside the gene matches: 6.

Only a few counts were recorded for this clonotype. The rearrangement joins TRBV6-5 to TRBJ2-7; 7 bases are shared with TRBD1. The length of the CDR3 is 14 residues. Looked up from germline, CDR1 is MNHEY and CDR2 is SVGAGI. The ends lost 2 bases at V and 4 bases at J; junction bases unmatched: 5. The CDR3 DNA follows: TGTGCCAGCAGTTACCTCGACAGGGTTTACGAGCAGTACTTC. The encoded protein is CASSYLDRVYEQYF.

Notes on this clonotype: The junction shows a germline mismatch at one end, possibly a read error. The CDR3 loop reads CASSLAGQETLFF. CDR3 nucleotides: TGTGCCAGCAGCTTAGCAGGACAGGAAACACTGTTTTTT. J is TRBJ1-4 and V is TRBV7-8; 7 nucleotides align to TRBD1. The CDR3 totals 13 residues. CDR1 is SGHVS, CDR2 FQNEAQ, per germline.

There are a few counts of this clonotype. V is TRBV27 and J is TRBJ2-7; 11 bases are a match to TRBD2. This CDR3 region has 15 residues. Looked up from germline, CDR1 is MNHEY and CDR2 is SMNVEV (reference sequence). V lost 2 bases to trimming and J lost 4 bases; unmatched junction nucleotides: 4. The CDR3 spells CASSLKGTSGYEQYF. As DNA, the CDR3 is TGTGCCAGCAGTTTAAAGGGGACTAGCGGTTACGAGCAGTACTTC.

The chain recombines TRBV7-2 with TRBJ2-5; D not certain. V was clipped by 11 bases and J by 7 bases, with 11 bases between them. Germline CDR1 is SGHTA and CDR2 is FQGNSA. This CDR3 is built from 10 residues. Written as DNA, the CDR3 is TGTGCCGGAACCAAAGGGACCCAGTACTTC. It specifies CAGTKGTQYF.

This clonotype was found many times. V gene TRBV25-1 combines with J gene TRBJ2-7; the match to TRBD2 covers 10 bases. The CDR3 runs to 15 residues. After removal of 1 base from V and 4 bases from J, the junction contained 4 bases not matched to a gene. CDR1 and CDR2 from the germline V gene are MGHDK and SYGVNS. The CDR3 loop reads CASSEFRTSGYEQYF. CDR3 nucleotide sequence: TGTGCCAGCAGTGAATTCAGGACTAGCGGATACGAGCAGTACTTC.

This clonotype was seen at least ten times. This chain links TRBV7-9 with TRBJ1-1; a weak D match, TRBD1 (6 bases). Between the trimmed V and J ends, which lost 4 bases and 3 bases, there was a span of 12 bases. The CDR3 consists of 14 residues. The V gene's germline CDR1 is SEHNR and CDR2 FQNEAQ (reference sequence). The CDR3 sequence is CASSSRGRDTEAFF. The DNA for the CDR3 is TGTGCCAGCAGCTCCAGGGGACGGGACACTGAAGCTTTCTTT.

With regard to this clonotype: A junction end diverges from the germline sequence, so it may reflect a read error. The chain combines TRBV6-4 with TRBJ2-2, with D possibly TRBD2 on 5 matching bases. The germline gives CDR1 MRHNA, CDR2 SNTAGT. CDR3 length: 16 residues. CDR3 loop: CASRDSGAENTGELFF. The CDR3 DNA is TGTGCCAGCAGGGACTCTGGAGCGGAGAACACCGGGGAGCTGTTTTTT.

The chain carries TRBV7-2 and TRBJ1-1; 7 nucleotides agree with TRBD1. Losses at the gene ends were 5 bases for V and 4 bases for J; bases not matched to a gene: 13. The CDR3 is 16 residues long. Germline V CDR1 and CDR2: SGHTA, FQGNSA. Here the CDR3 reads CASSGIRTGSGTEAFF. In DNA, the CDR3 is TGTGCCAGCAGCGGGATAAGGACAGGTTCGGGCACTGAAGCTTTCTTT.

This clonotype was detected ten times or more. The chain links TRBV15 to TRBJ2-7, with 11 bases matching TRBD2. Germline V gene sequence: CDR1 LNHNV, CDR2 YYDKDF (reference sequence). The V and J ends lost 8 bases and 7 bases, in that order; junction bases with no gene match: 7. This CDR3 is built from 13 residues. This chain's CDR3 is CATGRLAGREQYF. CDR3 DNA: TGTGCCACCGGTAGACTAGCGGGAAGGGAGCAGTACTTC.

The chain employs TRBV24-1 and TRBJ1-5, with D maybe TRBD1 (6 bases). The V gene's germline CDR1 is KGHDR and CDR2 SFDVKD. Trimming took 7 bases from V and 0 from J, leaving 21 bases between them. The CDR3 runs to 18 residues. CDR3: CATSGTRTLVYSNQPQHF. In nucleotides, the CDR3 is TGTGCCACCAGCGGGACAAGGACCTTGGTTTATAGCAATCAGCCCCAGCATTTT.

Turning to this clonotype: Since a much larger clone is just one base distant, this may be a read error. In DNA form, the CDR3 reads TGTGCCTGCAGCTTTTCAGGGTTTGCCTACGAGCAGTACTTC. Its translation is CACSFSGFAYEQYF. This chain connects TRBV7-9 to TRBJ2-7; perhaps TRBD1 as D (5 bases). Per the germline V gene, CDR1 is SEHNR and CDR2 is FQNEAQ (reference sequence). The CDR3 contains 14 residues.

This clonotype was counted a few times. The chain joins TRBV12-3 or TRBV12-4 to TRBJ1-4, with D perhaps TRBD1 (5 bases). The germline V and J ends were trimmed by 6 bases and 8 bases, with 16 bases remaining between them. The CDR3 contains 14 residues. This CDR3 is CASRDAGLSEKLFF. DNA of the CDR3: TGTGCCAGCAGGGACGCAGGGTTGTCAGAAAAACTGTTTTTT.

V usage is TRBV29-1 and J usage is TRBJ2-6, with 10 bases aligning to TRBD1. This CDR3 region has 15 residues. Losses at the gene ends were 7 bases for V and 0 bases for J; bases not matched to a gene: 3. CDR1 and CDR2 (germline): SQVTM, ANQGSEA. CDR3 sequence: CSGQGASSGANVLTF. The CDR3 DNA follows: TGCAGCGGACAGGGGGCCAGCTCTGGGGCCAACGTCCTGACTTTC.